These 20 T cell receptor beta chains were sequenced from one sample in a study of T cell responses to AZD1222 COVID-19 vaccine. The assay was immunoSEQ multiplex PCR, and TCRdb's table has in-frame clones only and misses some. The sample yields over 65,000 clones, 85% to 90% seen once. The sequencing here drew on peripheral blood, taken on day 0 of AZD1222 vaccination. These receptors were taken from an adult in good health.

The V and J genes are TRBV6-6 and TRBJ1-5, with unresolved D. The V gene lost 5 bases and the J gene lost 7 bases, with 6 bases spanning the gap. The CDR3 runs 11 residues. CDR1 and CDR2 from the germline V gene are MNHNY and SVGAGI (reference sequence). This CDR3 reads CASSPGQPQHF. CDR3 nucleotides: TGTGCCAGCAGTCCTGGACAGCCCCAGCATTTT.

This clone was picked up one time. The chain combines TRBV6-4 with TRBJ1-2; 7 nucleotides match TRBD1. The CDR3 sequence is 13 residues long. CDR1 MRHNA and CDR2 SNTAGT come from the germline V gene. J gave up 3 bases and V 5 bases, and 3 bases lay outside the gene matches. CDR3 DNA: TGTGCCAGCAGTCACCAGGGGGACTATGGCTACACCTTC. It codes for CASSHQGDYGYTF.

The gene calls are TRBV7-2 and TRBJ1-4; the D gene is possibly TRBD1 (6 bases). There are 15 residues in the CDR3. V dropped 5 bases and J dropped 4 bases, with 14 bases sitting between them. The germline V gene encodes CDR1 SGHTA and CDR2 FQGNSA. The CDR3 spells CASSPAGGHNEKLFF. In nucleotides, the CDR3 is TGTGCCAGCAGCCCGGCCGGGGGGCATAATGAAAAACTGTTTTTT.

CDR3 amino acids: CASSLGRVDYTF. The CDR3 DNA follows: TGTGCCAGCAGCCTCGGACGGGTGGACTACACCTTC. This rearrangement joins TRBV6-5 to TRBJ1-2; D is unresolved. The germline CDR1 and CDR2 sequences are MNHEY and SVGAGI. The CDR3 consists of 12 residues. V dropped 6 bases and J dropped 10 bases, with 15 bases sitting between them.

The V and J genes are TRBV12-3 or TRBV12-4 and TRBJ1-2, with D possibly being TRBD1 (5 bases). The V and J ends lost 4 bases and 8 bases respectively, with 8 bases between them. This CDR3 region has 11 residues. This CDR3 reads CASSSGQGYTF. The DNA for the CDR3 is TGTGCCAGCAGTTCAGGGCAGGGCTACACCTTC.

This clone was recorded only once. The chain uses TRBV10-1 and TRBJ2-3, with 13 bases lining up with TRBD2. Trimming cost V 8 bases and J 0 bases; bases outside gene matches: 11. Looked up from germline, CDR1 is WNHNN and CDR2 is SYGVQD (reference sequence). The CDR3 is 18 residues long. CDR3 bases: TGCGCCAGCGAAGCCACCGGGACTAGCGGGGCTAGCACAGATACGCAGTATTTT. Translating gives CASEATGTSGASTDTQYF.

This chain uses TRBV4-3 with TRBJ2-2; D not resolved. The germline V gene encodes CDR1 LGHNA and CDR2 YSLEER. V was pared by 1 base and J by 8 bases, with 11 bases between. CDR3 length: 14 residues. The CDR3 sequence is CASSQARTLGELFF. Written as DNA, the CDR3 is TGCGCCAGCAGCCAAGCGCGGACCCTTGGGGAGCTGTTTTTT.

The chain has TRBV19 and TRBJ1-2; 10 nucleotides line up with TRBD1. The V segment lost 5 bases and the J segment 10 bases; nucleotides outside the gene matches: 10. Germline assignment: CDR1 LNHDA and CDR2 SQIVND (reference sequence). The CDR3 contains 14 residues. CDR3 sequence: CASSPDRGISYYTF. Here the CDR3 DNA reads TGTGCCAGTAGTCCGGACAGGGGGATATCTTACTACACCTTC.

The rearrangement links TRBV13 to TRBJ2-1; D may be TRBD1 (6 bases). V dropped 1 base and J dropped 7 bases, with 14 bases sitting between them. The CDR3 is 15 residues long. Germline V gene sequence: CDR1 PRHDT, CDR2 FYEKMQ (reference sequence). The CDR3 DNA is TGTGCCAGCAGCTTAGACCTGGGGGCAAGGAATGAGCAGTTCTTC. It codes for CASSLDLGARNEQFF.

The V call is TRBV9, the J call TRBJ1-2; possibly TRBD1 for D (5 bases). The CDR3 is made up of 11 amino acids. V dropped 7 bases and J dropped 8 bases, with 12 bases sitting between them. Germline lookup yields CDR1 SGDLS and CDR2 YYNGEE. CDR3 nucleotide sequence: TGTGCCAGCGGAGGGGTTATAGGCTACACCTTC. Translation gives CASGGVIGYTF. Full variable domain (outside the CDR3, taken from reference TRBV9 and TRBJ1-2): DSGVTQTPKHLITATGQRVTLRCSPRSGDLSVYWYQQSLDQGLQFLIQYYNGEERAKGNILERFSAQQFPDLHSELNLSSLELGDSALYFCASGGVIGYTFGSGTRLTVV.

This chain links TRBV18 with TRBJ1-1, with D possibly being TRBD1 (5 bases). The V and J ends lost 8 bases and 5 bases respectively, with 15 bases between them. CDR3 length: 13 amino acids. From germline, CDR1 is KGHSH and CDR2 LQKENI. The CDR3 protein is CASLPQGRTEAFF. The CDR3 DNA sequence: TGTGCCAGCCTTCCGCAGGGAAGGACTGAAGCTTTCTTT.

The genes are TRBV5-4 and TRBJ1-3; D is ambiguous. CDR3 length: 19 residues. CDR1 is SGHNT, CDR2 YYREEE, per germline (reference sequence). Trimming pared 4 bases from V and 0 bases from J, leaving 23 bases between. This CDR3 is CASSDTSSGHAGSGNTIYF. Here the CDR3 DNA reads TGTGCCAGCAGCGATACGTCATCGGGCCATGCCGGCTCTGGAAACACCATATATTTT.

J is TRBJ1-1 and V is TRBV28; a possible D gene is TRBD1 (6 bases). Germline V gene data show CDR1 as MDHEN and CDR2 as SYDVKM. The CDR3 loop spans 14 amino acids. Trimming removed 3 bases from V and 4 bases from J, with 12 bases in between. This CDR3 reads CASSFRGEVTEAFF. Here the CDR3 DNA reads TGTGCCAGCAGTTTTAGGGGGGAGGTCACTGAAGCTTTCTTT.

The CDR3 is CASSSRQGALTEAFF. In DNA form, the CDR3 reads TGTGCCAGCAGTTCCCGACAGGGCGCGCTCACTGAAGCTTTCTTT. The chain employs TRBV27 and TRBJ1-1; the match to TRBD1 covers 7 bases. The CDR3 consists of 15 residues. V was pared by 4 bases and J by 4 bases, with 9 bases of the junction left unmatched. Germline CDR1 MNHEY, CDR2 SMNVEV (reference sequence).

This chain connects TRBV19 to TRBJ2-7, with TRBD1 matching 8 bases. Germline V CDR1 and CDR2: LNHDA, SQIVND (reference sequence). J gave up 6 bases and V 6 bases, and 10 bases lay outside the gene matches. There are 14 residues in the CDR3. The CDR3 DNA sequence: TGTGCCAGTAGCACAACTGGACAGGGCTCCGAGCAGTACTTC. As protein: CASSTTGQGSEQYF.

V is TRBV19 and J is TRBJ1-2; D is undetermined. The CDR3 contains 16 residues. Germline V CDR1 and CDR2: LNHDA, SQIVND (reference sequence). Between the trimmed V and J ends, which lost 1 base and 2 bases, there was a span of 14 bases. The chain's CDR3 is CASSIGSEGPNYGYTF. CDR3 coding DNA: TGTGCCAGTAGTATAGGTTCTGAGGGCCCAAACTATGGCTACACCTTC.

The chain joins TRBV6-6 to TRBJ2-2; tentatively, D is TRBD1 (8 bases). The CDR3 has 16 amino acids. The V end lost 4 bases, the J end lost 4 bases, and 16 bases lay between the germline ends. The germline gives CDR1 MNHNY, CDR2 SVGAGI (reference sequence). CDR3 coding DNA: TGTGCCAGCAGTTCACCGGACAGGGAGGGCACCGGGGAGCTGTTTTTT. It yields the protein CASSSPDREGTGELFF.

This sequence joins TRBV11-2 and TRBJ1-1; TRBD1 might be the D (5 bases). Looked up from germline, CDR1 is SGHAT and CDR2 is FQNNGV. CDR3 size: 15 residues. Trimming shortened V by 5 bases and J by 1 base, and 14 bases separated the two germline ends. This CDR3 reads CASSPRQSQNTEAFF. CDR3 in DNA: TGTGCCAGCAGCCCTCGACAGTCCCAGAACACTGAAGCTTTCTTT.

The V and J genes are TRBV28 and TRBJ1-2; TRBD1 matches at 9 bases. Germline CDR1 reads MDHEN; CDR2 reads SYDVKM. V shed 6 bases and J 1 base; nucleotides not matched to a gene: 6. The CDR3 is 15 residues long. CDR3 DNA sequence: TGTGCCAGCAGCAAACCGGGACAGGGTAACTATGGCTACACCTTC. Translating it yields CASSKPGQGNYGYTF.

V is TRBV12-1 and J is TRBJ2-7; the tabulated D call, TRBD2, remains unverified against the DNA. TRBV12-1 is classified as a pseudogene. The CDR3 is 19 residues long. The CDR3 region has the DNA TGTGCCAGCAGCTCCCCGGGACTAGCGGGGGGTCCTCGATCCTACGAGCAGTACTTC. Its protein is CASSSPGLAGGPRSYEQYF.